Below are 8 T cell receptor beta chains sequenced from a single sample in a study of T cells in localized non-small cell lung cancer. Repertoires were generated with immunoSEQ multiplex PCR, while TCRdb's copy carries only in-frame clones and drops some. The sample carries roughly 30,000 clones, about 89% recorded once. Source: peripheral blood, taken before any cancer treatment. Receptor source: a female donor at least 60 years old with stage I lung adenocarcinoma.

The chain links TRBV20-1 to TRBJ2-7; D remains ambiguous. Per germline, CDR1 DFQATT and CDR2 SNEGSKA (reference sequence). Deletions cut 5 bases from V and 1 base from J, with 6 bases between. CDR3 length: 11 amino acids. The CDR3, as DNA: TGCAGTGCTTCCTTTTCCTACGAGCAGTACTTC. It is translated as CSASFSYEQYF.

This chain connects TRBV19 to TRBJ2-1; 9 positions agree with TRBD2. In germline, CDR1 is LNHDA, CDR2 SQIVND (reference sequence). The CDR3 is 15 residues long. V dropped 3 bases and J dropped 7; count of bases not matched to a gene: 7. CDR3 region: CASSITGTSSNEQFF. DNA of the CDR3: TGTGCCAGTAGTATTACCGGGACTAGCTCAAATGAGCAGTTCTTC.

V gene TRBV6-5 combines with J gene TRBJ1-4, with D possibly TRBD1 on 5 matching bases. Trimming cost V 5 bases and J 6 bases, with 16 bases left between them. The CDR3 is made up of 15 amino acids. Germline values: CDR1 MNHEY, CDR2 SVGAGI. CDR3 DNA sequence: TGTGCCAGCAGTCCTAGTGGAGGGGATGATGAAAAACTGTTTTTT. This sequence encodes CASSPSGGDDEKLFF.

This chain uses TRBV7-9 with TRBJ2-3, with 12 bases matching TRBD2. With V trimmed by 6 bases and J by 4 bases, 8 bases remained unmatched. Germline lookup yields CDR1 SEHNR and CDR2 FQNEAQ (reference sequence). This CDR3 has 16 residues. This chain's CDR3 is CASRIASGRGADTQYF. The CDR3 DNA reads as TGTGCCAGCAGAATTGCTAGCGGGAGGGGAGCAGATACGCAGTATTTT.

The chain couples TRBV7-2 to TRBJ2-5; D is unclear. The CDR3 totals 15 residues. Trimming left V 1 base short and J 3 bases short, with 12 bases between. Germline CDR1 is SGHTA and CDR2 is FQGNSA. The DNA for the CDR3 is TGTGCCAGCAGCTTAGTGGGTCTAAAAGAAGAGACCCAGTACTTC. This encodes CASSLVGLKEETQYF.

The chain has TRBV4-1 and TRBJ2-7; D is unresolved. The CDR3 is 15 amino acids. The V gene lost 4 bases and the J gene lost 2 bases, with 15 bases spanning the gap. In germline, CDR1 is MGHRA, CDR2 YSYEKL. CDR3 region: CASSPIPGGAYEQYF. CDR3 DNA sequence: TGCGCCAGCAGCCCGATTCCCGGCGGAGCCTACGAGCAGTACTTC.

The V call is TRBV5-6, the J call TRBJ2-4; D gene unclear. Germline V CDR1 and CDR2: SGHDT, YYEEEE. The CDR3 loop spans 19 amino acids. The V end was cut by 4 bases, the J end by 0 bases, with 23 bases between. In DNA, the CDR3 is TGTGCCAGCAGCCATACACTTCTGGGTTCCAGCCTAGCCAAAAACATTCAGTACTTC. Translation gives CASSHTLLGSSLAKNIQYF. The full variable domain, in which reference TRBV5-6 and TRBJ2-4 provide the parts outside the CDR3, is DAGVTQSPTHLIKTRGQQVTLRCSPKSGHDTVSWYQQALGQGPQFIFQYYEEEERQRGNFPDRFSGHQFPNYSSELNVNALLLGDSALYLCASSHTLLGSSLAKNIQYFGAGTRLSVL.

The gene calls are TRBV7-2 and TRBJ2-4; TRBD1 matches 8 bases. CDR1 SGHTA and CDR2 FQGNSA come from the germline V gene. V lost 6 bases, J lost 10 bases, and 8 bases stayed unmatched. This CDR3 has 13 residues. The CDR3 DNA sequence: TGTGCCAGCAGACCCCGGACAGGGTCAATTCAGTACTTC. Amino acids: CASRPRTGSIQYF.